One sample yielded the 30 T cell receptor beta chains listed below, sequenced in a study of cytomegalovirus exposure and HLA in healthy donors. The PCR had 60 Vbeta and 13 Jbeta primers. Profiling relied on immunoSEQ multiplex PCR, and the TCRdb table lists in-frame clones only, not all of them. Of about 160,000 clones in the sample, roughly four fifths are singletons; the top ten hold approximately 1.5%. Sequencing was performed on PBMCs. These receptors came from a man aged 35 to 55 in good health and CMV-seronegative.

CDR3 residues: CASSRRGAGDEQYF. The DNA of the CDR3 is TGTGCCAGCAGCCGACGGGGGGCGGGGGACGAGCAGTACTTC. The rearrangement uses TRBV9 and TRBJ2-7; D may be TRBD2 (7 bases). The CDR3 runs 14 residues. Germline lookup yields CDR1 SGDLS and CDR2 YYNGEE. With 4 bases removed from V and 5 bases from J, the gap between germline ends came to 16 bases.

The rearrangement uses TRBV9 and TRBJ1-2, with D perhaps matching TRBD1 (6 bases). The CDR3 contains 15 residues. CDR1 and CDR2 from the germline V gene are SGDLS and YYNGEE. V was clipped by 0 bases and J by 4 bases, with 13 bases between them. The CDR3: CASSVGAGAGYGYTF. The CDR3 DNA follows: TGTGCCAGCAGCGTAGGAGCAGGGGCGGGCTATGGCTACACCTTC.

The chain has TRBV18 and TRBJ1-1; 8 bases align to TRBD1. This CDR3 spans 15 amino acids. Germline loops: CDR1 KGHSH, CDR2 LQKENI. V shed 6 bases, J shed 3 bases, and the junction held 9 bases outside the gene matches. CDR3 sequence reads: CASSHRGTEYTEAFF. CDR3 DNA: TGTGCCAGCTCCCACAGGGGGACGGAGTACACTGAAGCTTTCTTT. Full variable domain (remainder filled in from reference TRBV18 and TRBJ1-1): NAGVMQNPRHLVRRRGQEARLRCSPMKGHSHVYWYRQLPEEGLKFMVYLQKENIIDESGMPKERFSAEFPKEGPSILRIQQVVRGDSAAYFCASSHRGTEYTEAFFGQGTRLTVV.

The chain couples TRBV7-2 to TRBJ1-2; D possibly corresponds to TRBD1 (6 bases). This CDR3 is 14 amino acids long. The germline V gene encodes CDR1 SGHTA and CDR2 FQGNSA. Trimming removed 1 base from V and 6 bases from J, with 12 bases in between. The CDR3 sequence is CASSLDRTADGYTF. The CDR3 DNA follows: TGTGCCAGCAGCTTAGACAGGACAGCAGATGGCTACACCTTC.

The chain recombines TRBV5-1 with TRBJ1-2; no firm D call. The V end lost 2 bases, the J end lost 6 bases, and 8 bases lay between the germline ends. CDR1 is SGHRS and CDR2 is YFSETQ in the germline V gene. This CDR3 is built from 12 residues. The CDR3 coding sequence is TGCGCCAGCAGCTTATTCCCCAATGGCTACACCTTC. As protein: CASSLFPNGYTF.

The V gene is TRBV27, the J gene TRBJ1-3; 10 positions agree with TRBD1. V was pared by 5 bases and J by 4 bases, with 2 bases of the junction left unmatched. The CDR3 runs 14 residues. From germline, CDR1 is MNHEY and CDR2 SMNVEV (reference sequence). CDR3 residues: CASSRTGGGNTIYF. CDR3 nucleotides: TGTGCCAGCAGTCGGACAGGGGGGGGAAACACCATATATTTT.

This clone has just one count. CDR3 sequence reads: CASSSMTSGITDTQYF. In DNA form, the CDR3 reads TGTGCCAGCAGCTCCATGACTAGCGGAATCACAGATACGCAGTATTTT. The chain combines TRBV7-3 with TRBJ2-3, with 9 bases fitting TRBD2. The junction had 7 bases not matched to a gene; V was cut back by 4 bases and J by 2 bases. Germline values: CDR1 SGHTA, CDR2 FQGTGA. The CDR3 loop spans 16 amino acids.

This sequence joins TRBV6-6 and TRBJ2-7, with TRBD1 matching 7 bases. This CDR3 has 15 amino acids. Germline CDR1 reads MNHNY; CDR2 reads SVGAGI (reference sequence). Losses at the gene ends were 0 bases for V and 4 bases for J; bases not matched to a gene: 6. The CDR3 DNA sequence: TGTGCCAGCAGTTACTCAGGGGGCGCAGGTTACGAGCAGTACGTC. The encoded protein is CASSYSGGAGYEQYV.

This clone occurred once. The gene calls are TRBV6-5 and TRBJ2-1, with TRBD2 identical over 11 bases. The CDR3 extends over 14 amino acids. J lost 7 bases, V lost 4 bases, and 3 bases had no gene match. Germline V gives CDR1 MNHEY, CDR2 SVGAGI. The CDR3 reads CASSLAGGPNEQFF. CDR3 sequence (DNA): TGTGCCAGCAGTTTAGCGGGAGGGCCAAATGAGCAGTTCTTC.

Details on this clone: Compared with germline, one end of the junction differs, possibly owing to a read error. The chain has TRBV5-1 and TRBJ2-5; TRBD2 matches 8 bases. This CDR3 contains 15 residues. Germline CDR1 is SGHRS and CDR2 is YFSETQ. CDR3 in DNA: TGCGCCATCAGCTTGGAAACTAGCGGACAAGAGACCCAGTACTTC. Protein sequence: CAISLETSGQETQYF.

The chain couples TRBV19 to TRBJ1-2, with a tentative D call TRBD1 (6 bases). Germline V lookup: CDR1 LNHDA, CDR2 SQIVND (reference sequence). The CDR3 extends over 14 amino acids. Trimming took 5 bases from V and 2 from J, leaving 12 bases between them. CDR3 nucleotide sequence: TGTGCCAGTAGTTTCACAGGGATCAACTATGGCTACACCTTC. This gives the protein CASSFTGINYGYTF.

This rearrangement joins TRBV7-9 to TRBJ2-5; 9 bases agree with TRBD2. Germline V lookup: CDR1 SEHNR, CDR2 FQNEAQ (reference sequence). The V and J ends lost 5 bases and 4 bases, in that order; junction bases with no gene match: 8. The CDR3 loop spans 15 amino acids. The CDR3 nucleotides are TGTGCCAGCAGCCCACCGGGACTAGCCCTAGAGACCCAGTACTTC. It yields the protein CASSPPGLALETQYF.

This clone was seen a single time. The V and J genes are TRBV5-8 and TRBJ2-5; D is possibly TRBD1 (5 bases). The DNA end is more similar to TRBJ2-7, so the J call may be wrong. The CDR3 is 15 residues long. Germline lookup yields CDR1 SGHTS and CDR2 YDEGEE. The CDR3 region has the DNA TGTGCCAGCAGCTACAGGCGACCGAGCTCCTACGAGCAGTACTTC. It yields the protein CASSYRRPSSYEQYF.

This rearrangement joins TRBV5-3 to TRBJ2-5; 16 bases align to TRBD2. TRBV5-3 qualifies as an ORF whose function is uncertain. Trimming removed 4 bases from V and 7 bases from J; junction bases left unmatched: 10. The CDR3 runs 17 residues. The CDR3 here is CARSPPSGTSGRGTQYF. CDR3 sequence (DNA): TGTGCCAGAAGCCCGCCCTCCGGGACTAGCGGGAGGGGGACCCAGTACTTC.

The sample holds a few counts of this clone. This sequence joins TRBV2 and TRBJ1-3; no definite D call. V was clipped by 7 bases and J by 4 bases, with 8 bases between them. There are 12 residues in the CDR3. Germline CDR1 reads SNHLY; CDR2 reads FYNNEI. CDR3 in DNA: TGTGCCAGCACCCTGACAGGAAACACCATATATTTT. Amino acids: CASTLTGNTIYF.

The chain combines TRBV5-1 with TRBJ2-1; the match to TRBD2 covers 11 bases. V lost 0 bases to trimming and J lost 9 bases; unmatched junction nucleotides: 2. CDR3 length: 14 amino acids. Germline lookup yields CDR1 SGHRS and CDR2 YFSETQ. The CDR3 DNA follows: TGCGCCAGCAGCTTGGATAGCGGGAGGGGTGAGCAGTTCTTC. This sequence encodes CASSLDSGRGEQFF.

This chain links TRBV10-3 with TRBJ2-2; 14 nucleotides match TRBD2. Germline V gene data show CDR1 as ENHRY and CDR2 as SYGVKD. This CDR3 region has 17 residues. V gave up 6 bases and J gave up 7 bases; unmatched junction bases: 10. The CDR3 region is CAIRAGLAGVLGGELFF. In DNA form, the CDR3 reads TGTGCCATCAGGGCGGGACTAGCGGGAGTTCTTGGCGGGGAGCTGTTTTTT.

This clone was picked up a small number of times. The chain joins TRBV5-1 to TRBJ2-3; 10 positions match TRBD1. CDR1 and CDR2 (germline): SGHRS, YFSETQ. V lost 3 bases, J lost 3 bases, and 4 bases stayed unmatched. The CDR3 extends over 15 amino acids. CDR3 bases: TGCGCCAGCAGCTGGGGGACAGGGGCTACAGATACGCAGTATTTT. Amino acids: CASSWGTGATDTQYF. Based on the CDR3 plus reference TRBV5-1 and TRBJ2-3, the full variable domain is KAGVTQTPRYLIKTRGQQVTLSCSPISGHRSVSWYQQTPGQGLQFLFEYFSETQRNKGNFPGRFSGRQFSNSRSEMNVSTLELGDSALYLCASSWGTGATDTQYFGPGTRLTVL.

The chain employs TRBV7-9 and TRBJ2-5; 9 nucleotides align to TRBD1. After removal of 5 bases from V and 3 bases from J, the junction contained 4 bases not matched to a gene. This CDR3 has 14 amino acids. Germline lookup yields CDR1 SEHNR and CDR2 FQNEAQ (reference sequence). The CDR3 region is CASSHRQGEETQYF. Here the CDR3 DNA reads TGTGCCAGCAGCCATCGACAGGGGGAAGAGACCCAGTACTTC. Full variable domain (rest looked up from reference TRBV7-9 and TRBJ2-5): DTGVSQNPRHKITKRGQNVTFRCDPISEHNRLYWYRQTLGQGPEFLTYFQNEAQLEKSRLLSDRFSAERPKGSFSTLEIQRTEQGDSAMYLCASSHRQGEETQYFGPGTRLLVL.

J is TRBJ2-7 and V is TRBV5-5; the match to TRBD2 covers 10 bases. The length of the CDR3 is 16 residues. CDR1 is SGHKS and CDR2 is YYEKEE in the germline V gene (reference sequence). V lost 2 bases and J lost 4; bases outside the gene matches: 9. This CDR3 is CASSFLPSGRLYEQYF. The CDR3 bases are TGTGCCAGCAGCTTTCTTCCTAGCGGGAGACTGTACGAGCAGTACTTC.

The chain employs TRBV10-1 and TRBJ2-5; 11 bases map to TRBD2. The J call may be wrong; the DNA end is better matched by TRBJ2-7. This CDR3 comprises 15 residues. Per the germline V gene, CDR1 is WNHNN and CDR2 is SYGVQD (reference sequence). The CDR3 protein is CASSGLTSGIYEQYF. The CDR3 DNA reads TGCGCCAGCAGTGGACTGACTAGCGGGATCTACGAGCAGTACTTC.

V gene TRBV7-3 combines with J gene TRBJ1-5; the match to TRBD1 covers 10 bases. This CDR3 spans 16 amino acids. From germline, CDR1 is SGHTA and CDR2 FQGTGA. CDR3 protein: CGPGDRGPYSNQPQHF. The CDR3 DNA reads TGTGGCCCCGGCGACAGGGGGCCTTATAGCAATCAGCCCCAGCATTTT.

The CDR3 loop reads CASSHRRDRGYEQYF. The CDR3 coding sequence is TGTGCCAGCTCTCACCGCCGGGACAGGGGCTACGAGCAGTACTTC. The chain combines TRBV18 with TRBJ2-7, with 10 bases aligning to TRBD1. The CDR3 runs 15 residues. The junction had 8 bases not matched to a gene; V was cut back by 6 bases and J by 3 bases. Per the germline V gene, CDR1 is KGHSH and CDR2 is LQKENI.

This clone was recorded a few times. The chain is built from TRBV19 and TRBJ2-6; a possible D gene is TRBD2 (6 bases). The V end lost 5 bases, the J end lost 2 bases, and 16 bases lay between the germline ends. Germline-derived CDR1 and CDR2 are LNHDA and SQIVND (reference sequence). This CDR3 is 17 amino acids long. The CDR3 protein is CASSDLAGRTGANVLTF. In nucleotides, the CDR3 is TGTGCCAGTAGTGATCTGGCAGGGAGGACTGGGGCCAACGTCCTGACTTTC.

This clone was detected only a few times. The rearrangement uses TRBV5-1 and TRBJ2-2; 9 nucleotides line up with TRBD1. Germline CDR1 SGHRS, CDR2 YFSETQ. Trimming took 3 bases from V and 5 from J; bases not matched to a gene: 5. The CDR3 length is 15 residues. CDR3 coding DNA: TGCGCCAGCAGCTCAGGGACAGGGAGGACCGGGGAGCTGTTTTTT. It specifies CASSSGTGRTGELFF.

The V gene is TRBV7-8, the J gene TRBJ1-2; 8 bases fit TRBD1. Germline trimming cut 6 bases from V and 4 bases from J; bases unmatched to any gene: 10. Germline V gene data show CDR1 as SGHVS and CDR2 as FQNEAQ. The CDR3 has 15 amino acids. CDR3 sequence: CASSPPGQDPYGYTF. The CDR3 nucleotides read TGTGCCAGCAGTCCGCCGGGACAGGACCCCTATGGCTACACCTTC.

The rearrangement joins TRBV7-2 to TRBJ2-7; the match to TRBD1 covers 9 bases. J gave up 13 bases and V 5 bases, and 12 bases lay outside the gene matches. The CDR3 contains 13 residues. Germline V lookup: CDR1 SGHTA, CDR2 FQGNSA. The CDR3 region is CASSAGGTGNPYF. Written as DNA, the CDR3 is TGTGCCAGCAGCGCAGGAGGGACAGGGAACCCCTACTTC.

The rearrangement links TRBV5-1 to TRBJ2-3, with D unresolved. V lost 0 bases, J lost 2 bases, and 16 bases lay in between. CDR1 is SGHRS, CDR2 YFSETQ, per germline. This CDR3 comprises 17 residues. As DNA, the CDR3 is TGCGCCAGCAGCTTGGAAGTGACTTCGTTATACACAGATACGCAGTATTTT. Protein product: CASSLEVTSLYTDTQYF.

The chain combines TRBV6-5 with TRBJ2-2, with D possibly TRBD1 on 6 matching bases. V was clipped by 2 bases and J by 6 bases, with 10 bases between them. The CDR3 covers 14 residues. Per the germline V gene, CDR1 is MNHEY and CDR2 is SVGAGI. The CDR3 here is CASSYVGQSGELFF. In DNA, the CDR3 is TGTGCCAGCAGTTACGTTGGACAGTCCGGGGAGCTGTTTTTT.

This clone was counted once. The J gene is TRBJ2-7, the V gene TRBV11-2; 10 bases map to TRBD2. J gave up 6 bases and V 5 bases, and 7 bases lay outside the gene matches. The CDR3 loop spans 14 amino acids. Germline CDR1 SGHAT, CDR2 FQNNGV. Here the CDR3 reads CASSDPGLAIEQYV. In nucleotides, the CDR3 is TGTGCCAGCAGCGATCCGGGACTAGCGATCGAGCAGTACGTC.